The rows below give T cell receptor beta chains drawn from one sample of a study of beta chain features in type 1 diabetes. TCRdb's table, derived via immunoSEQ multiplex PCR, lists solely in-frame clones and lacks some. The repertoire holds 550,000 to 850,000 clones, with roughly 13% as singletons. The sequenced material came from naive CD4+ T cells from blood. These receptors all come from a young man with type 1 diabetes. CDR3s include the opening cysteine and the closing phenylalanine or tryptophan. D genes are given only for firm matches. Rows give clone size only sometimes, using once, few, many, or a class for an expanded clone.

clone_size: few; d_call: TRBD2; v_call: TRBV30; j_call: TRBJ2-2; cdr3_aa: CAWKGLANTGELFF; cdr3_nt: TGTGCCTGGAAGGGACTAGCGAACACCGGGGAGCTGTTTTTT
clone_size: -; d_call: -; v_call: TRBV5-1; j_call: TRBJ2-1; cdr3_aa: CASSLHGTSGDEQFF; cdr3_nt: TGCGCCAGCAGCTTACACGGGACTTCAGGCGATGAGCAGTTCTTC
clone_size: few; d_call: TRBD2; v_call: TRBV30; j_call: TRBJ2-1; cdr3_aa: CAWNQAGGDNEQFF; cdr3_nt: TGTGCCTGGAATCAAGCGGGGGGGGACAATGAGCAGTTCTTC
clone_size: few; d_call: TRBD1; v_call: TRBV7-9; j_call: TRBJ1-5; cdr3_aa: CASSSTGGQPQHF; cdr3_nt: TGTGCCAGCAGCTCCACAGGGGGCCAGCCCCAGCATTTT
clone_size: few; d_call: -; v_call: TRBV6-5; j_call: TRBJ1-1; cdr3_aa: CASRLGADTEAFF; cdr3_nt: TGTGCCAGCAGGCTCGGGGCGGACACTGAAGCTTTCTTT
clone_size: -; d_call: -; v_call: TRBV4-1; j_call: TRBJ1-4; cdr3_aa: CASSLGGGAEKLFF; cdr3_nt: TGCGCCAGCAGCCTGGGAGGGGGGGCTGAAAAACTGTTTTTT
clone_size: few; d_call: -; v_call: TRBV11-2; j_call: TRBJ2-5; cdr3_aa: CASSLDRETQYF; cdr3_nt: TGTGCCAGCAGCTTAGATAGAGAGACCCAGTACTTC
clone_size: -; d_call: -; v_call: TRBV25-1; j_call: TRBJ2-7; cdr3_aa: CASSDPNGDEQYF; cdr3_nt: TGTGCCAGCAGTGACCCCAATGGGGACGAGCAGTACTTC
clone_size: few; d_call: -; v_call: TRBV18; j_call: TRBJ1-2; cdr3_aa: CASTLGGEYGYTF; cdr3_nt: TGTGCCAGCACGTTGGGCGGAGAGTATGGCTACACCTTC
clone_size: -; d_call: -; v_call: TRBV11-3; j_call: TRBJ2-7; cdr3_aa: CASSLGGVPYEQYF; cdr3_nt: TGTGCCAGCAGCTTAGGGGGGGTCCCCTACGAGCAGTACTTC
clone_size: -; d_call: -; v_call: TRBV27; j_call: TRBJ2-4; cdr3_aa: CASSLSVDKNIQYF; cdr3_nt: TGTGCCAGCAGTTTGTCTGTAGACAAAAACATTCAGTACTTC
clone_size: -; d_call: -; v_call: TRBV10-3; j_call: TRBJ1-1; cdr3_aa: CAVSKTENTEAFF; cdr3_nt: TGTGCCGTCTCAAAGACAGAGAACACTGAAGCTTTCTTT
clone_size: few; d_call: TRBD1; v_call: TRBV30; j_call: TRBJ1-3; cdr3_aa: CAWSTGGGNTIYF; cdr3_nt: TGTGCCTGGAGCACAGGGGGCGGAAACACCATATATTTT
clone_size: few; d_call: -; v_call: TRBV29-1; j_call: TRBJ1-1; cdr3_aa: CSVGRTEAFF; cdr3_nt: TGCAGCGTCGGACGTACTGAAGCTTTCTTT
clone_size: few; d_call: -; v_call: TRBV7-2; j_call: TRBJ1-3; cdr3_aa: CASSLSRPPGNTIYF; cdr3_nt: TGTGCCAGCAGCTTAAGCCGACCTCCTGGAAACACCATATATTTT
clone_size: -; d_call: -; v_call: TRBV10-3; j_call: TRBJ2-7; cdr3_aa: CAIRGQGYEQYF; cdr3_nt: TGTGCCATCCGAGGGCAGGGCTACGAGCAGTACTTC
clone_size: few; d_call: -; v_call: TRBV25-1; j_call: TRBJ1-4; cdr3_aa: CASTSQVELFF; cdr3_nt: TGTGCCAGCACCTCCCAGGTGGAACTCTTTTTT
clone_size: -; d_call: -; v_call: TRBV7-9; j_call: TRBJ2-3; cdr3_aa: CASSPRNGLISGNTQYF; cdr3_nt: TGTGCCAGCAGCCCAAGAAACGGACTCATTAGTGGGAATACGCAGTATTTT
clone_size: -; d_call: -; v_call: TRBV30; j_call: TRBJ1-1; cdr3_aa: CAWSKSMNTEAFF; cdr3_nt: TGTGCCTGGAGTAAGAGCATGAACACTGAAGCTTTCTTT
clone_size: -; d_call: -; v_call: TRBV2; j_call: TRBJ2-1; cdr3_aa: CASILGGRYNEQFF; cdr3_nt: TGTGCCAGCATATTAGGGGGGAGATACAATGAGCAGTTCTTC
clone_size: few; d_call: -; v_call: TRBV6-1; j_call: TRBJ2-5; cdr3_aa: CASSSFQETQYF; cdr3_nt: TGTGCCAGCAGTAGCTTCCAAGAGACCCAGTACTTC
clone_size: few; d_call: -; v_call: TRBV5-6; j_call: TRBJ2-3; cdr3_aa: CASSPRSLTDTQYF; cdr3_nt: TGTGCCAGCAGCCCCCGGTCACTCACAGATACGCAGTATTTT
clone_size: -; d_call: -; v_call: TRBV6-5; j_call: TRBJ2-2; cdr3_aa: CASMGRVSGELFF; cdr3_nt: TGTGCCAGCATGGGCAGGGTGTCCGGGGAGCTGTTTTTT
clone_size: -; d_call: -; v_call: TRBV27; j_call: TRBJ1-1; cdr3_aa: CASSLGGTGQKAFF; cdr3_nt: TGTGCCAGCAGTTTAGGGGGTACCGGACAGAAAGCTTTCTTT
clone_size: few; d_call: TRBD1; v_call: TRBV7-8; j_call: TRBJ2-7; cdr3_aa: CASSVRDRGYEQYF; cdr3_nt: TGTGCCAGCAGCGTAAGGGACAGGGGCTACGAGCAGTACTTC
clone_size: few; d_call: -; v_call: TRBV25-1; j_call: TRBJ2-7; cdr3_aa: CASSEYSGSYEQYF; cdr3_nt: TGTGCCAGCAGTGAATATTCCGGCTCCTACGAGCAGTACTTC
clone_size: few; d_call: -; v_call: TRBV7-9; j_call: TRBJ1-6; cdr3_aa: CASSFRVGTYSPLHF; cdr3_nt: TGTGCCAGCAGCTTCAGGGTGGGCACGTATTCACCCCTCCACTTT
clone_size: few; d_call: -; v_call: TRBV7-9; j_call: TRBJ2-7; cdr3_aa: CASSPLTGTSYEQYF; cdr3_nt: TGTGCCAGCAGCCCTCTGACAGGTACCTCATACGAGCAGTACTTC
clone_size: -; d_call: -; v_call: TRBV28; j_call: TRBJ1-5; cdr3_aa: CASSPGQKTNQPQHF; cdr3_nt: TGTGCCAGCAGTCCTGGACAGAAAACTAATCAGCCCCAGCATTTT
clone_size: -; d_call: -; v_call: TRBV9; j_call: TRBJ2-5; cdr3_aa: CASSPRGIAEETQYF; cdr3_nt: TGTGCCAGCAGCCCACGAGGGATAGCGGAAGAGACCCAGTACTTC
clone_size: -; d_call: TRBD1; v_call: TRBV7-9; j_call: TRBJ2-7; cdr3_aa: CATDRGPSEQYF; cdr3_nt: TGTGCCACCGACAGGGGACCCTCCGAGCAGTACTTC